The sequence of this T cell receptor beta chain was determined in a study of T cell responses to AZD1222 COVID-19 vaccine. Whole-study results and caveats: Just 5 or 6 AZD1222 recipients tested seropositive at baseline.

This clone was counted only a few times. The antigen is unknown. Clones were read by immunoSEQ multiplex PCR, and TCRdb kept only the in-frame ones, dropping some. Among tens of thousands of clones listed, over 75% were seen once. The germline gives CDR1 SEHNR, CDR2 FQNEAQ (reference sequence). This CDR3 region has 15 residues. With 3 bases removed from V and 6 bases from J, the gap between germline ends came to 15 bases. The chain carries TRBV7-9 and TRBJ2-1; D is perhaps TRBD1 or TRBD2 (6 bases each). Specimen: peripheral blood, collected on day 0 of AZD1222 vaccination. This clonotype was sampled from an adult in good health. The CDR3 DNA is TGTGCCAGCAGCTTTGGTAGGGGGGCGGGCAATGAGCAGTTCTTC. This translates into CASSFGRGAGNEQFF.